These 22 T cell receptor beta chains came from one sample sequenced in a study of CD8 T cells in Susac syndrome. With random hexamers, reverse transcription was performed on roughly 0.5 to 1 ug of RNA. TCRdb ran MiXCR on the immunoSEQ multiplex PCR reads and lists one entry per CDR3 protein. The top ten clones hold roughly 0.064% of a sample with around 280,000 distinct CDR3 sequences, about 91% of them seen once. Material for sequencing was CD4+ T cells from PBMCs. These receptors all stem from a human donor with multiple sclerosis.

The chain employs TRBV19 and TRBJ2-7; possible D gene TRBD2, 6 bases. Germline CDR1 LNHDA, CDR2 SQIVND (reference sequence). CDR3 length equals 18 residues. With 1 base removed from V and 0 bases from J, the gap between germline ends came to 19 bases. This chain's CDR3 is CASSIALTGTGSSYEQYF. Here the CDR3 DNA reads TGTGCCAGTAGTATAGCCTTAACCGGGACTGGAAGCTCCTACGAGCAGTACTTC.

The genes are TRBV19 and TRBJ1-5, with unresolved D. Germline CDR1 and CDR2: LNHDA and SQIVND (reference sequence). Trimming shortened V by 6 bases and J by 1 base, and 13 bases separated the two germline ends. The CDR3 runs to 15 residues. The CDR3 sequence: CASRYAPQSNQPQHF. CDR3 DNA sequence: TGTGCCAGTAGGTACGCCCCCCAAAGCAATCAGCCCCAGCATTTT. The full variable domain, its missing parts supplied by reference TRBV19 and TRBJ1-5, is DGGITQSPKYLFRKEGQNVTLSCEQNLNHDAMYWYRQDPGQGLRLIYYSQIVNDFQKGDIAEGYSVSREKKESFPLTVTSAQKNPTAFYLCASRYAPQSNQPQHFGDGTRLSIL.

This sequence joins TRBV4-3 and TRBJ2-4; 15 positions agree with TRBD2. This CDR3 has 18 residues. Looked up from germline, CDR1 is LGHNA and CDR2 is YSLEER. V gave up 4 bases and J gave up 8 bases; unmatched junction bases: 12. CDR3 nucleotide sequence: TGCGCCAGCAGCCGCCGGCCGGGGACTAGCGGGAGGACATACATTCAGTACTTC. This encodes CASSRRPGTSGRTYIQYF.

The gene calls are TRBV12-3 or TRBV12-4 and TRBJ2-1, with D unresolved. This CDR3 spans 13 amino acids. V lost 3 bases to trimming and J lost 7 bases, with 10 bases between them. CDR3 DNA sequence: TGTGCCAGCAGTTTTATTGGTGGAAATGAGCAGTTCTTC. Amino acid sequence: CASSFIGGNEQFF.

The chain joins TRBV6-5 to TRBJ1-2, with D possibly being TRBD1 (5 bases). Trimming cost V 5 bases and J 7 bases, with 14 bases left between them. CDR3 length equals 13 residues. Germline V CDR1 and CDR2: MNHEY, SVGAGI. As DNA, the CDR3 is TGTGCCAGCAGTCGGGACGGGGGGAGTGGCTACACCTTC. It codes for CASSRDGGSGYTF.

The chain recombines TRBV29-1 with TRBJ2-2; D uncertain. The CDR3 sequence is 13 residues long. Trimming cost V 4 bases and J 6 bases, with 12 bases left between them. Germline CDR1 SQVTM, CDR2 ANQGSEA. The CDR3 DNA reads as TGCAGCGTTGGGGCAGTGCTTTCCGGGGAGCTGTTTTTT. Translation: CSVGAVLSGELFF.

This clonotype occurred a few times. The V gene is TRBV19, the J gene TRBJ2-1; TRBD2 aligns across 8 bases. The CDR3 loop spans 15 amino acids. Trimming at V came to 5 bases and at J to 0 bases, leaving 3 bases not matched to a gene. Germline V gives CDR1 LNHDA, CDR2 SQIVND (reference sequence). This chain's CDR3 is CASSLGGASYNEQFF. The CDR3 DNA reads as TGTGCCAGTAGTCTCGGGGGGGCCTCCTACAATGAGCAGTTCTTC.

The CDR3 sequence: CSVGRDEKLFF. CDR3 nucleotides: TGCAGCGTTGGGAGGGATGAAAAACTGTTTTTT. This chain connects TRBV29-1 to TRBJ1-4; D unclear. Trimming took off 4 bases at V and 6 bases at J, with 6 bases between the two ends. This CDR3 has 11 residues. CDR1 is SQVTM, CDR2 ANQGSEA, per germline.

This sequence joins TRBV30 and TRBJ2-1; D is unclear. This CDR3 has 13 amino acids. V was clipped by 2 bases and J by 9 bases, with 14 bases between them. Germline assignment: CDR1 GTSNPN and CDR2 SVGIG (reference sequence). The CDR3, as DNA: TGTGCCTGGAGTAACGGCCCTAGATTTGAGCAGTTCTTC. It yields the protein CAWSNGPRFEQFF.

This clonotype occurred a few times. The CDR3: CSVDRGTEAFF. As DNA, the CDR3 is TGCAGCGTTGACAGGGGCACTGAAGCTTTCTTT. The chain couples TRBV29-1 to TRBJ1-1; TRBD1 might be the D (6 bases). V lost 3 bases and J 4 bases, leaving 6 bases between the germline ends. The CDR3 runs to 11 residues. Per germline, CDR1 SQVTM and CDR2 ANQGSEA.

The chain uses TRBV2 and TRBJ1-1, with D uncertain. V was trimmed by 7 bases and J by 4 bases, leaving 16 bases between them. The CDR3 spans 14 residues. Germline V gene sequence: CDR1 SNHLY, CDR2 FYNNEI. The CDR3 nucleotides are TGTGCCAGCAAAAGCCTTCTTCCCCTCACTGAAGCTTTCTTT. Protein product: CASKSLLPLTEAFF. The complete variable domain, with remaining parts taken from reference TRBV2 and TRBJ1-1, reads EPEVTQTPSHQVTQMGQEVILRCVPISNHLYFYWYRQILGQKVEFLVSFYNNEISEKSEIFDDQFSVERPDGSNFTLKIRSTKLEDSAMYFCASKSLLPLTEAFFGQGTRLTVV.

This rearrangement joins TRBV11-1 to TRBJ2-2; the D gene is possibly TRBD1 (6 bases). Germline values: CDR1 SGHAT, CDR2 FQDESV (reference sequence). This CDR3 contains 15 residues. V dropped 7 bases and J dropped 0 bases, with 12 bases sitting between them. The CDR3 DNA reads TGTGCCAGCACCCGGCAGGGGACGAACACCGGGGAGCTGTTTTTT. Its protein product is CASTRQGTNTGELFF. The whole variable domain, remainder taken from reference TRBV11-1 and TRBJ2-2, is EAEVAQSPRYKITEKSQAVAFWCDPISGHATLYWYRQILGQGPELLVQFQDESVVDDSQLPKDRFSAERLKGVDSTLKIQPAELGDSAMYLCASTRQGTNTGELFFGEGSRLTVL.

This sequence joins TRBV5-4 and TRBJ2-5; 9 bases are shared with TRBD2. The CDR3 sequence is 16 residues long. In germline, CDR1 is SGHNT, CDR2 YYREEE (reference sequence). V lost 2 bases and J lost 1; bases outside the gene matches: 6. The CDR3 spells CASSLGGRGLQETQYF. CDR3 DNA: TGTGCCAGCAGCTTAGGCGGGAGGGGGCTCCAAGAGACCCAGTACTTC.

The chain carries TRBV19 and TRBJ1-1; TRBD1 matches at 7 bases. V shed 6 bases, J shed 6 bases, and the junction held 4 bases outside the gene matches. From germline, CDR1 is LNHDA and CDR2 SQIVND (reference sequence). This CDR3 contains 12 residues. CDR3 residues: CASRDRASEAFF. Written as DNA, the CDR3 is TGTGCCAGTAGAGACAGGGCGTCTGAAGCTTTCTTT.

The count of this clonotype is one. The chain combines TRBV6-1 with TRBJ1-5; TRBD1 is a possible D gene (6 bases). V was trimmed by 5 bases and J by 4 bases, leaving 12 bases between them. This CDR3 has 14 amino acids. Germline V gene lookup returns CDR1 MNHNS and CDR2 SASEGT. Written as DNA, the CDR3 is TGTGCCAGCAGTCAGAACAGGGCGAATCAGCCCCAGCATTTT. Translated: CASSQNRANQPQHF.

The CDR3 DNA reads as TGTGCCAGTAGTTCGGGACAGGGGGCCCCAGATACGCAGTATTTT. The encoded protein is CASSSGQGAPDTQYF. The chain carries TRBV19 and TRBJ2-3; 12 nucleotides line up with TRBD1. Germline lookup yields CDR1 LNHDA and CDR2 SQIVND (reference sequence). The CDR3 contains 15 residues. With 5 bases clipped from V and 4 bases from J, the junction kept 4 bases outside the gene matches. Variable domain in full (rest from reference TRBV19 and TRBJ2-3): DGGITQSPKYLFRKEGQNVTLSCEQNLNHDAMYWYRQDPGQGLRLIYYSQIVNDFQKGDIAEGYSVSREKKESFPLTVTSAQKNPTAFYLCASSSGQGAPDTQYFGPGTRLTVL.

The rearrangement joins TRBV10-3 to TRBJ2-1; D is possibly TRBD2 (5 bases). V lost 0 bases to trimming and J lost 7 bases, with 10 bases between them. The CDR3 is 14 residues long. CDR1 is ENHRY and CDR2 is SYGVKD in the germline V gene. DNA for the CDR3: TGTGCCATCAGTGAGTCCCCCCGGGATAATGAGCAGTTCTTC. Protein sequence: CAISESPRDNEQFF.

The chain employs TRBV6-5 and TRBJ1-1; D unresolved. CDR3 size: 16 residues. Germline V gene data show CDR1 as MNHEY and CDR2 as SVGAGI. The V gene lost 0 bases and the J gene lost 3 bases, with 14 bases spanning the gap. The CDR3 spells CASSYSRTRVHTEAFF. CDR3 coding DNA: TGTGCCAGCAGTTACTCCAGGACGAGGGTTCACACTGAAGCTTTCTTT.

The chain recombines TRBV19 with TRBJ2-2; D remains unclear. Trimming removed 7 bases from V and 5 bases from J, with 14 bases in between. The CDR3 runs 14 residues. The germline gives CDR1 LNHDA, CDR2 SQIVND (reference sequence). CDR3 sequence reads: CASNTLFWTGELFF. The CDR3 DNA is TGTGCCAGTAACACCCTCTTCTGGACCGGGGAGCTGTTTTTT. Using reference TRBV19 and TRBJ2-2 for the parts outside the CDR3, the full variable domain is DGGITQSPKYLFRKEGQNVTLSCEQNLNHDAMYWYRQDPGQGLRLIYYSQIVNDFQKGDIAEGYSVSREKKESFPLTVTSAQKNPTAFYLCASNTLFWTGELFFGEGSRLTVL.

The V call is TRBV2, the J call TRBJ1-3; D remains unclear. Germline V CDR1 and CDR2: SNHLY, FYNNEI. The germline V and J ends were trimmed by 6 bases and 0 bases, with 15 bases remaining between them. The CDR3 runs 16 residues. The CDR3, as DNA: TGTGCCAGCAGCTACCGTGGCAGTCTCTCTGGAAACACCATATATTTT. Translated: CASSYRGSLSGNTIYF.

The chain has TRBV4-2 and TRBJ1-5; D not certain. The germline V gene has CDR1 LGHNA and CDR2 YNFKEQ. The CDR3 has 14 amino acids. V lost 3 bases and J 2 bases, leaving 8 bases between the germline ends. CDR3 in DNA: TGTGCCAGCAGCCACCTACTTGGCAATCAGCCCCAGCATTTT. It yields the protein CASSHLLGNQPQHF.

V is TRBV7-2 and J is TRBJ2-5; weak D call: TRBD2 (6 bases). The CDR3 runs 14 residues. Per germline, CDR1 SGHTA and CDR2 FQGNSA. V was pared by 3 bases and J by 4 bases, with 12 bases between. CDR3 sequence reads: CASSFLGSAETQYF. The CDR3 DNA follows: TGTGCCAGCAGCTTTCTCGGGAGCGCAGAGACCCAGTACTTC. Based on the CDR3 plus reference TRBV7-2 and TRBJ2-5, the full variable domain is GAGVSQSPSNKVTEKGKDVELRCDPISGHTALYWYRQSLGQGLEFLIYFQGNSAPDKSGLPSDRFSAERTGGSVSTLTIQRTQQEDSAVYLCASSFLGSAETQYFGPGTRLLVL.